This is a list of T cell receptor beta chains from one sample in a study of blood T cell repertoires in COVID-19. TCRdb keeps only in-frame clones here, not all; method: immunoSEQ multiplex PCR. The sample carries some 150,000 clones, over 75% recorded once. The sample taken for sequencing was peripheral blood. The receptors originated from a human donor in a cohort sampled during active COVID-19. CDR3s include the opening cysteine and the closing phenylalanine or tryptophan. D genes are given only for firm matches.

>-|TRBV5-4|TRBJ1-1
TGTGCCAGCAGCTCGTTGGTCAGGGGCGGAACTGAAGCTTTCTTT
CASSSLVRGGTEAFF
>-|TRBV4-1|TRBJ1-3
TGCGCCAGCAGCCAAGGGGAGGGGGTCTCTGGAAACACCATATATTTT
CASSQGEGVSGNTIYF
>-|TRBV10-3|TRBJ1-1
TGTGCCATCAGGACCTTCACAGGTGAGACTGAAGCTTTCTTT
CAIRTFTGETEAFF
>-|TRBV5-1|TRBJ2-1
TGCGCCAGCAGAAGGGCTAGAGGGAACAATGAGCAGTTCTTC
CASRRARGNNEQFF
>TRBD1|TRBV6-1|TRBJ1-1
TGTGCCAGCACTAATCAGGGGGCCGGAGCTTTCTTT
CASTNQGAGAFF
>TRBD2|TRBV9|TRBJ2-7
TGTGCCAGCAGCGCCCACTGGACTAGCGGGGGTTACGAGCAGTACTTC
CASSAHWTSGGYEQYF
>-|TRBV18|TRBJ2-5
TGTGCCAGCTCACTGGACTACCAAGAGACCCAGTACTTC
CASSLDYQETQYF
>TRBD1|TRBV7-2|TRBJ1-1
TGTGCCAGCAGCTATCAAGGGACAGGGAACACTGAAGCTTTCTTT
CASSYQGTGNTEAFF
>TRBD2|TRBV4-1|TRBJ2-3
TGCGCCAGCAGCCAAGGCCGACTAGCGGCCGACACAGATACGCAGTATTTT
CASSQGRLAADTDTQYF
>TRBD1|TRBV28|TRBJ2-3
TGTGCCAGCAGTTCCCCCAGGGGGCCCACAGATACGCAGTATTTT
CASSSPRGPTDTQYF
>-|TRBV7-2|TRBJ1-1
TGTGCCAGCAGCTTAGTTACTTCGAACACTGAAGCTTTCTTT
CASSLVTSNTEAFF